This T cell receptor (beta chain) was recorded in a study of regulatory T cells in long-lasting Graves disease. This CDR3 region has 14 residues. V gave up 4 bases and J gave up 0 bases, with 10 bases separating them. The germline CDR1 and CDR2 sequences are SQVTM and ANQGSEA. Investigators prepared the TCR beta libraries by applying iRepertoire HTBI primers and Arm-PCR of CDR3 regions. TCRdb reprocessed the multiplex PCR reads via MiXCR and lists one record per CDR3 protein. The sample consists of a few hundred thousand distinct CDR3 sequences, about a quarter of them appearing once. This clonotype showed up just a few times. Time point meaning: persistent/refractory GD, antithyroid drugs over 5 years with positive TRAb. After RNA was extracted from PBMCs, the TCR library was made from it.

This sequence was found in a female donor with Graves disease. The chain couples TRBV29-1 to TRBJ2-4, with D unresolved. The sequences come from peripheral blood mononuclear cells (PBMCs), collected when the disease was refractory, from a patient treated with antithyroid drugs. CDR3 sequence reads: CSVARVEAKNIQYF. CDR3 DNA: TGCAGCGTTGCCCGGGTGGAAGCCAAAAACATTCAGTACTTC.